The 29 T cell receptor beta chains below come from one sample, sequenced in a study of T cells in Graves' hyperthyroidism and ophthalmopathy. RNA transcripts served as the template for amplifying TCR beta CDR3 regions. The HTBI primer set served for first-round RT-PCR of the TCR CDR3. TCRdb re-analysed the multiplex PCR reads in MiXCR, keeping a single row per CDR3 protein. Of almost 350,000 distinct CDR3 sequences in the sample, roughly 18% were seen once. The sequencing input was blood. These receptors all stem from a woman aged 35 to 49 with Graves' ophthalmopathy.

This sequence joins TRBV12-3 or TRBV12-4 and TRBJ2-7; 9 positions match TRBD1. After removal of 4 bases from V and 2 bases from J, the junction contained 6 bases not matched to a gene. The CDR3 has 15 residues. The CDR3 loop reads CASSSKDRGPYEQYF. DNA of the CDR3: TGTGCCAGCAGTTCTAAGGACAGGGGACCCTACGAGCAGTACTTC.

This clonotype was counted at least ten times. Mismatch with germline at one junction end may stem from a read error. The V and J genes are TRBV7-2 and TRBJ2-5; D remains ambiguous. The V gene's germline CDR1 is SGHTA and CDR2 FQGNSA. This CDR3 is 14 amino acids long. CDR3 in amino acids: CASSLDLGLETQYF. CDR3 nucleotide sequence: TGTGCCAGCAGTTTAGACCTGGGTTTAGAGACCCAGTACTTC.

The V call is TRBV25-1, the J call TRBJ1-5, with a possible D match to TRBD1 (5 bases). Deletions cut 2 bases from V and 6 bases from J, with 11 bases between. CDR3 length: 14 amino acids. Germline V gives CDR1 MGHDK, CDR2 SYGVNS. The CDR3 region has the DNA TGTGCCAGCAGTGAAGATTGGAGGGGTCAGCCCCAGCATTTT. Protein product: CASSEDWRGQPQHF.

Many counts were recorded for this clonotype. The chain combines TRBV4-3 with TRBJ1-1, with D unclear. V was trimmed by 0 bases and J by 6 bases, leaving 5 bases between them. Looked up from germline, CDR1 is LGHNA and CDR2 is YSLEER. The CDR3 runs 12 residues. CDR3 region: CASSQDASEAFF. The DNA of the CDR3 is TGCGCCAGCAGCCAAGATGCTTCTGAAGCTTTCTTT.

In its sample, this clonotype was seen many times. The chain recombines TRBV5-1 with TRBJ1-1; D possibly corresponds to TRBD1 (6 bases). The V end was cut by 0 bases, the J end by 1 base, with 13 bases between. CDR1 and CDR2 (germline): SGHRS, YFSETQ. CDR3 length: 16 amino acids. The CDR3 is CASSLGGTGQNTEAFF. DNA for the CDR3: TGCGCCAGCAGCTTGGGGGGGACGGGACAGAACACTGAAGCTTTCTTT.

The J gene is TRBJ1-2, the V gene TRBV7-2, with 9 nucleotides matching TRBD1. J was trimmed by 4 bases and V by 2 bases; bases with no gene match: 5. The CDR3 has 15 amino acids. CDR1 is SGHTA, CDR2 FQGNSA, per germline. The CDR3 sequence: CASSLSTGGAYGYTF. CDR3 coding DNA: TGTGCCAGCAGCTTATCGACAGGGGGTGCCTATGGCTACACCTTC.

This clonotype was recorded many times. This chain links TRBV12-5 with TRBJ1-2; D ambiguous. Germline-derived CDR1 and CDR2 are LGHNT and FRNRAP. CDR3 length: 14 residues. The V and J ends lost 0 bases and 8 bases respectively, with 13 bases between them. The CDR3 region is CASGLVTSTGGYTF. The CDR3 bases are TGTGCTAGTGGTTTGGTTACCTCTACGGGGGGCTACACCTTC.

This clonotype has ten or more counts. This rearrangement joins TRBV4-1 to TRBJ2-5; tentative D call: TRBD1 (5 bases). V was trimmed by 2 bases and J by 1 base, leaving 5 bases between them. From germline, CDR1 is MGHRA and CDR2 YSYEKL. This CDR3 is 13 amino acids long. This CDR3 reads CASSQQGQETQYF. The CDR3 DNA reads as TGCGCCAGCAGCCAACAGGGCCAAGAGACCCAGTACTTC.

This clonotype was found a few times. V usage is TRBV28 and J usage is TRBJ2-2; 9 bases are shared with TRBD1. This CDR3 comprises 16 residues. CDR1 and CDR2 from the germline V gene are MDHEN and SYDVKM. The junction had 8 bases not matched to a gene; V was cut back by 3 bases and J by 6 bases. The CDR3 reads CASSFSGTGYSGELFF. DNA of the CDR3: TGTGCCAGCAGTTTCTCCGGGACAGGGTATTCCGGGGAGCTGTTTTTT.

The chain couples TRBV6-2 or TRBV6-3 to TRBJ2-2; weak D call: TRBD1 (6 bases). This CDR3 has 17 residues. Germline-derived CDR1 and CDR2 are MNHEY and SVGEGT. Trimming took off 6 bases at V and 3 bases at J, with 20 bases between the two ends. CDR3 loop: CASSVVRGSPDTGELFF. The DNA of the CDR3 is TGTGCCAGCAGCGTAGTAAGGGGGTCTCCTGACACCGGGGAGCTGTTTTTT.

The chain employs TRBV6-5 and TRBJ2-7; D ambiguous. The CDR3 is 13 residues long. CDR1 is MNHEY and CDR2 is SVGAGI in the germline V gene. V was pared by 2 bases and J by 6 bases, with 11 bases between. The CDR3 region is CASSYGELAEQYF. The CDR3 DNA follows: TGTGCCAGCAGTTACGGGGAACTGGCCGAGCAGTACTTC.

In its sample, this clonotype was seen once. This rearrangement joins TRBV24-1 to TRBJ2-2; 7 nucleotides align to TRBD2. The CDR3 runs 16 residues. Looked up from germline, CDR1 is KGHDR and CDR2 is SFDVKD. J lost 2 bases, V lost 4 bases, and 6 bases had no gene match. CDR3 residues: CATSDRTSANTGELFF. Here the CDR3 DNA reads TGTGCCACCAGTGACCGTACTAGCGCCAACACCGGGGAGCTGTTTTTT.

This clonotype was detected only a few times. The V call is TRBV18, the J call TRBJ2-6; 13 bases align to TRBD2. Germline V gene data show CDR1 as KGHSH and CDR2 as LQKENI. This CDR3 is 19 amino acids long. Trimming took 4 bases from V and 3 from J; bases not matched to a gene: 9. This chain's CDR3 is CASSRLGLAGVIGANVLTF. The CDR3 nucleotides are TGTGCCAGCTCACGCCTCGGACTAGCGGGAGTTATTGGGGCCAACGTCCTGACTTTC.

The chain uses TRBV6-5 and TRBJ2-7, with TRBD1 as a possible D gene (5 bases). Trimming removed 4 bases at V and 2 bases at J, with 9 bases between. Germline CDR1 reads MNHEY; CDR2 reads SVGAGI. The CDR3 has 13 residues. The CDR3 spells CASSWGPTYEQYF. The CDR3 DNA reads as TGTGCCAGCAGTTGGGGCCCTACCTACGAGCAGTACTTC.

This clonotype occurred many times. This chain links TRBV12-3 or TRBV12-4 with TRBJ2-7; 7 nucleotides line up with TRBD2. V shed 5 bases, J shed 2 bases, and the junction held 6 bases outside the gene matches. This CDR3 has 14 amino acids. The CDR3 DNA sequence: TGTGCCAGCAGTCGAAGCGGGAAGGCCTACGAGCAGTACTTC. Translation: CASSRSGKAYEQYF.

This clonotype was counted only a few times. The chain joins TRBV11-1 to TRBJ2-2, with D possibly matching TRBD1 (6 bases). Germline CDR1 and CDR2: SGHAT and FQDESV (reference sequence). V was shortened by 4 bases and J by 6 bases, with 18 bases between the two germline ends. The length of the CDR3 is 16 residues. The CDR3, as DNA: TGTGCCAGCAGCTCGGCTGGCGGACAGTCTGCCGGGGAGCTGTTTTTT. It translates to CASSSAGGQSAGELFF.

This clonotype has just a few counts. The junction shows a germline mismatch at one end, possibly a read error. This rearrangement joins TRBV6-5 to TRBJ1-5; D not certain. The CDR3 has 14 residues. Germline V gene lookup returns CDR1 MNHEY and CDR2 SVGAGI. DNA of the CDR3: TGTGCCAGCAGTTACGTAGGTAGCAATCAGCCCCAGCCTTTT. The encoded protein is CASSYVGSNQPQPF.

The table lists this clonotype with many counts. The chain is built from TRBV7-2 and TRBJ2-7; TRBD2 might be the D (6 bases). The germline V gene has CDR1 SGHTA and CDR2 FQGNSA. This CDR3 has 15 residues. Trimming took 0 bases from V and 4 from J, leaving 13 bases between them. The CDR3 loop is CASSLAPTSNYEQYF. CDR3 bases: TGTGCCAGCAGCTTAGCCCCTACTAGCAATTACGAGCAGTACTTC.

This clonotype appeared many times. V and J are TRBV12-3 or TRBV12-4 and TRBJ1-2; D unresolved. The CDR3 runs 12 residues. Trimming took off 4 bases at V and 8 bases at J, with 11 bases between the two ends. CDR3 bases: TGTGCCAGCAGTTCCAAAAAGCTCGGCTACACCTTC. It encodes CASSSKKLGYTF.

This clonotype was picked up many times. The CDR3 DNA sequence: TGTGCCAGTAGTATGTTTAGCGGGAGCTCCTACGAGCAGTACTTC. Translating gives CASSMFSGSSYEQYF. The chain couples TRBV19 to TRBJ2-7, with TRBD2 identical over 9 bases. CDR3 length: 15 amino acids. Germline V gene lookup returns CDR1 LNHDA and CDR2 SQIVND (reference sequence). The junction had 3 bases not matched to a gene; V was cut back by 3 bases and J by 0 bases.

Many counts were recorded for this clonotype. V gene TRBV5-6 combines with J gene TRBJ1-2, with no clear D. V lost 4 bases and J 2 bases, leaving 12 bases between the germline ends. The CDR3 contains 14 residues. Germline V lookup: CDR1 SGHDT, CDR2 YYEEEE. The CDR3 is CASSEVDKNYGYTF. DNA of the CDR3: TGTGCCAGCAGCGAGGTCGACAAGAACTATGGCTACACCTTC.

The chain couples TRBV20-1 to TRBJ2-7, with a tentative D call TRBD1 (5 bases). The germline gives CDR1 DFQATT, CDR2 SNEGSKA (reference sequence). V dropped 0 bases and J dropped 0 bases, with 12 bases sitting between them. The CDR3 has 15 residues. The CDR3 region is CSARDGAGNSYEQYF. The CDR3 DNA reads as TGCAGTGCTAGAGATGGGGCAGGGAACTCCTACGAGCAGTACTTC.

This clonotype was seen at least ten times. This sequence joins TRBV5-1 and TRBJ1-5; 10 bases fit TRBD1. Germline V gene sequence: CDR1 SGHRS, CDR2 YFSETQ. J gave up 6 bases and V 4 bases, and 10 bases lay outside the gene matches. The CDR3 covers 16 residues. The CDR3 sequence: CASSPGTGVLGQPQHF. CDR3 sequence (DNA): TGCGCCAGCAGCCCCGGGACAGGGGTCTTGGGTCAGCCCCAGCATTTT.

This clonotype has ten or more counts. The CDR3 DNA reads as TGTGCCAGCAGCTTAGTCCGTTCCAGGAACACTGAAGCTTTCTTT. Residues: CASSLVRSRNTEAFF. The V call is TRBV7-9, the J call TRBJ1-1; D ambiguous. This CDR3 region has 15 residues. Germline V CDR1 and CDR2: SEHNR, FQNEAQ (reference sequence). V was clipped by 1 base and J by 1 base, with 10 bases between them.

This clonotype was recorded a few times. CDR3 in amino acids: CASCGTGGYEQYF. For the CDR3, the DNA is TGTGCCAGCTGTGGGACAGGGGGCTACGAGCAGTACTTC. The rearrangement joins TRBV6-2 or TRBV6-3 to TRBJ2-7; 11 nucleotides match TRBD1. Trimming cost V 8 bases and J 3 bases; bases outside gene matches: 3. The CDR3 has 13 residues. Germline V gene lookup returns CDR1 MNHEY and CDR2 SVGEGT.

This clonotype has a handful of counts. A junction boundary mismatches the germline segment, possibly from a read error. V usage is TRBV3-1 and J usage is TRBJ2-7; 8 bases are shared with TRBD2. The CDR3 is 15 residues long. The germline CDR1 and CDR2 sequences are LGHDT and YNNKEL (reference sequence). The CDR3 DNA reads as TGTGCCAACAGCCAAGATCCGGGACTAGCCTACGAGCAGTACTTC. It yields the protein CANSQDPGLAYEQYF.

This clonotype was observed at least ten times. The chain recombines TRBV7-9 with TRBJ1-5; 8 bases are a match to TRBD1. The ends lost 1 base at V and 7 bases at J; junction bases unmatched: 3. The germline CDR1 and CDR2 sequences are SEHNR and FQNEAQ (reference sequence). The CDR3 extends over 14 amino acids. The CDR3 sequence: CASSLGGDRQPQHF. The CDR3 DNA reads TGTGCCAGCAGCTTAGGGGGGGACAGGCAGCCCCAGCATTTT. The variable domain in full, with the rest retrieved from reference TRBV7-9 and TRBJ1-5, is DTGVSQNPRHKITKRGQNVTFRCDPISEHNRLYWYRQTLGQGPEFLTYFQNEAQLEKSRLLSDRFSAERPKGSFSTLEIQRTEQGDSAMYLCASSLGGDRQPQHFGDGTRLSIL.

This clonotype was seen a handful of times. The chain recombines TRBV20-1 with TRBJ2-7, with D possibly called TRBD1 or TRBD2 (5 bases each). CDR1 DFQATT and CDR2 SNEGSKA come from the germline V gene (reference sequence). The CDR3 has 13 amino acids. V lost 2 bases and J lost 9, with 17 bases in between. The CDR3 spells CSARRDPGDRQYF. Here the CDR3 DNA reads TGCAGTGCTAGACGGGACCCCGGGGATCGGCAGTACTTC.

This clonotype was found many times. This chain uses TRBV30 with TRBJ2-7, with TRBD2 matching over 7 bases. There are 15 residues in the CDR3. The germline gives CDR1 GTSNPN, CDR2 SVGIG (reference sequence). V trimming: 5 bases; J trimming: 2 bases; junction bases outside the gene matches: 12. The DNA for the CDR3 is TGTGCCTGGCGCCGGGGGAGGGTAGCGGCCTACGAGCAGTACTTC. As protein: CAWRRGRVAAYEQYF.